Below are 14 T cell receptor beta chains sequenced from a single sample in a study of CD8 T cells in Susac syndrome. Reverse transcription of about 0.45 to 1 ug RNA used random hexamers. Each CDR3 protein is one row after TCRdb ran MiXCR on the immunoSEQ multiplex PCR reads. The data contain tens of thousands of distinct CDR3 sequences, approximately 94% of them singletons. The sequencing input was CD8+ T cells from PBMCs. The receptors stem from a human donor with Susac syndrome.

The V and J genes are TRBV28 and TRBJ2-5, with D possibly matching TRBD1 (5 bases). The CDR3 spans 16 residues. CDR1 MDHEN and CDR2 SYDVKM come from the germline V gene. V lost 5 bases and J lost 2, with 18 bases in between. The CDR3, as DNA: TGTGCCAGCAGTGGAAAAAGACAGCCTAGACAAGAGACCCAGTACTTC. Protein sequence: CASSGKRQPRQETQYF. Full variable domain (outside the CDR3, taken from reference TRBV28 and TRBJ2-5): DVKVTQSSRYLVKRTGEKVFLECVQDMDHENMFWYRQDPGLGLRLIYFSYDVKMKEKGDIPEGYSVSREKKERFSLILESASTNQTSMYLCASSGKRQPRQETQYFGPGTRLLVL.

J is TRBJ1-5 and V is TRBV24-1; a possible D gene is TRBD1 (5 bases). The germline V gene encodes CDR1 KGHDR and CDR2 SFDVKD. V gave up 7 bases and J gave up 0 bases, with 15 bases separating them. CDR3 length equals 16 residues. CDR3: CATSEAWDDSNQPQHF. For the CDR3, the DNA is TGTGCCACCAGCGAAGCGTGGGACGATAGCAATCAGCCCCAGCATTTT.

The chain combines TRBV15 with TRBJ2-5; D not certain. Germline V gene sequence: CDR1 LNHNV, CDR2 YYDKDF (reference sequence). V was cut by 0 bases and J by 3 bases, with 11 bases left in between. This CDR3 region has 15 residues. CDR3 protein: CATSRDGSRKETQYF. The CDR3 DNA sequence: TGTGCCACCAGCAGAGACGGTTCCAGGAAAGAGACCCAGTACTTC.

The chain employs TRBV10-3 and TRBJ2-1; TRBD1 matches at 9 bases. Germline values: CDR1 ENHRY, CDR2 SYGVKD. Trimming took 3 bases from V and 9 from J; bases not matched to a gene: 9. The CDR3 has 15 residues. This CDR3 is CAISEGTGLLSEQFF. The CDR3 DNA follows: TGTGCCATCAGTGAAGGGACAGGGCTCTTAAGTGAGCAGTTCTTC.

The chain joins TRBV5-1 to TRBJ2-1; D assignment may be TRBD1 or TRBD2 (5 bases each). CDR1 and CDR2 from the germline V gene are SGHRS and YFSETQ. CDR3 length: 16 amino acids. Trimming shortened V by 4 bases and J by 0 bases, and 14 bases separated the two germline ends. CDR3 sequence (DNA): TGCGCCAGCAGCGCCGAGGGGAGAAGCTCCTACAATGAGCAGTTCTTC. Residues: CASSAEGRSSYNEQFF.

This chain links TRBV20-1 with TRBJ2-3; 7 bases are a match to TRBD2. CDR3 length: 12 amino acids. V lost 5 bases to trimming and J lost 9 bases; unmatched junction nucleotides: 8. From germline, CDR1 is DFQATT and CDR2 SNEGSKA (reference sequence). CDR3 loop: CSAPTWGGTQYF. CDR3 sequence (DNA): TGCAGTGCTCCTACTTGGGGGGGGACGCAGTATTTT.

The V call is TRBV18, the J call TRBJ1-1, with D unclear. The germline gives CDR1 KGHSH, CDR2 LQKENI. Trimming removed 2 bases from V and 4 bases from J, with 11 bases in between. CDR3 length: 14 amino acids. CDR3 DNA sequence: TGTGCCAGCTCACCATCACAGCAGTTCACTGAAGCTTTCTTT. Translating it yields CASSPSQQFTEAFF. Drawing the rest from reference TRBV18 and TRBJ1-1, the complete variable domain is NAGVMQNPRHLVRRRGQEARLRCSPMKGHSHVYWYRQLPEEGLKFMVYLQKENIIDESGMPKERFSAEFPKEGPSILRIQQVVRGDSAAYFCASSPSQQFTEAFFGQGTRLTVV.

The gene calls are TRBV5-5 and TRBJ1-1; D not resolved. Trimming cost V 0 bases and J 1 base, with 7 bases left between them. From germline, CDR1 is SGHKS and CDR2 YYEKEE (reference sequence). The CDR3 totals 14 residues. CDR3 DNA: TGTGCCAGCAGCTTGGGCCGGTGGAACACTGAAGCTTTCTTT. The encoded protein is CASSLGRWNTEAFF.

The CDR3, as DNA: TGTGCCAGCAGCCAGCCGACTAGCGGGGGGCCTAGCACAGATACGCAGTATTTT. It translates to CASSQPTSGGPSTDTQYF. The chain joins TRBV9 to TRBJ2-3, with 13 bases lining up with TRBD2. Trimming took 4 bases from V and 0 from J; bases not matched to a gene: 8. This CDR3 has 18 amino acids. CDR1 is SGDLS, CDR2 YYNGEE, per germline. The whole variable domain, remainder taken from reference TRBV9 and TRBJ2-3, is DSGVTQTPKHLITATGQRVTLRCSPRSGDLSVYWYQQSLDQGLQFLIQYYNGEERAKGNILERFSAQQFPDLHSELNLSSLELGDSALYFCASSQPTSGGPSTDTQYFGPGTRLTVL.

V gene TRBV5-4 combines with J gene TRBJ2-7, with TRBD2 matching over 14 bases. This CDR3 is 16 amino acids long. Germline CDR1 and CDR2: SGHNT and YYREEE (reference sequence). The V segment lost 3 bases and the J segment 0 bases; nucleotides outside the gene matches: 2. This chain's CDR3 is CASSWTSGGFSYEQYF. The CDR3 DNA sequence: TGTGCCAGCAGCTGGACTAGCGGGGGGTTCTCCTACGAGCAGTACTTC.

This chain links TRBV7-9 with TRBJ1-2; 9 bases agree with TRBD1. CDR1 is SEHNR, CDR2 FQNEAQ, per germline (reference sequence). Unmatched junction bases numbered 10, after V lost 5 bases and J lost 0 bases. The CDR3 loop spans 17 amino acids. This CDR3 is CASSLGTGRYPNYGYTF. The CDR3 DNA reads TGTGCCAGCAGCCTGGGGACAGGGCGATATCCTAACTATGGCTACACCTTC.

The chain uses TRBV7-9 and TRBJ2-1; 7 positions match TRBD2. CDR1 SEHNR and CDR2 FQNEAQ come from the germline V gene (reference sequence). The V gene end was trimmed by 2 bases and the J gene end by 6 bases; junction bases not matched to a gene: 4. CDR3 length: 14 residues. The chain's CDR3 is CASSLLTSINEQFF. The CDR3 bases are TGTGCCAGCAGCTTATTGACTAGCATCAATGAGCAGTTCTTC.

V and J are TRBV4-1 and TRBJ1-3; D call uncertain. The CDR3 length is 18 residues. Germline-derived CDR1 and CDR2 are MGHRA and YSYEKL. Trimming pared 0 bases from V and 3 bases from J, leaving 18 bases between. The CDR3 nucleotides read TGCGCCAGCAGCCAAGAATCATCAGCCTTAACATATGGAAACACCATATATTTT. Protein: CASSQESSALTYGNTIYF.

The chain has TRBV6-2 or TRBV6-3 and TRBJ2-7; D is undetermined. V was trimmed by 5 bases and J by 7 bases, leaving 12 bases between them. The germline CDR1 and CDR2 sequences are MNHEY and SVGEGT. The CDR3 consists of 12 residues. The DNA for the CDR3 is TGTGCCAGCAGTCACCCTCTCGGTGAGCAGTACTTC. Translation: CASSHPLGEQYF.